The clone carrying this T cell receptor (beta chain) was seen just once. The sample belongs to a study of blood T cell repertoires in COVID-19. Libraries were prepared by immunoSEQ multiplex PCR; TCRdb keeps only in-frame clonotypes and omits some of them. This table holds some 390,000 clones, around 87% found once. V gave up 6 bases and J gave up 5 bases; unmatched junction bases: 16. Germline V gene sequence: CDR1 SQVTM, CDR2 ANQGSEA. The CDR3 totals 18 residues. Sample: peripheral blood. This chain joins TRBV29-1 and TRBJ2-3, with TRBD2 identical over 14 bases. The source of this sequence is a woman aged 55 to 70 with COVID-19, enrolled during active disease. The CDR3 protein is CSVLPGLAGVLRGDTQYF. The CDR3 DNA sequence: TGCAGCGTCCTGCCGGGACTAGCGGGGGTTCTACGGGGAGATACGCAGTATTTT.